Listed below are T cell receptor beta chains from one sample, sequenced in a study of T-cell reconstitution after alpha-beta-depleted transplantation in children. Via MiXCR, TCRdb re-called the PCR reads, giving one row per CDR3 protein. The table lists hundreds of thousands of distinct CDR3 sequences, 16% of them singletons, with 0.8% to 1.1% in the top ten. This specimen was PBMCs from the stem cell graft donor, taken from the stem cell graft. The receptor set was obtained from a human donor who donated a stem cell graft to a child with acute myeloid leukemia. Each CDR3 is given with its conserved first and last residue. A D gene is named only where the DNA matches it firmly. Not every row has a clone size; where given, it reads once, few, many or a size class.

j_call v_call clone_size cdr3_length d_call cdr3_aa cdr3_nt
TRBJ1-2 TRBV12-3/TRBV12-4 many 14 . CASSTAGGPYGYTF TGTGCCAGCAGCACCGCCGGGGGGCCCTATGGCTACACCTTC
TRBJ2-7 TRBV7-9 . 14 . CASSLVGGLREQYF TGTGCCAGCAGCTTAGTAGGGGGTCTTCGCGAGCAGTACTTC
TRBJ2-5 TRBV20-1 many 16 TRBD2 CSASIAGGPLGETQYF TGCAGTGCTAGCATAGCGGGGGGGCCGCTCGGAGAGACCCAGTACTTC
TRBJ1-1 TRBV20-1 many 16 TRBD1 CSARRTGGRPNTEAFF TGCAGTGCTAGGAGGACAGGGGGCCGCCCGAACACTGAAGCTTTCTTT
TRBJ1-6 TRBV7-2 few 14 . CASSLGLVSSPLHF TGTGCCAGCAGCTTAGGGTTGGTTAGTTCACCCCTCCACTTT
TRBJ2-1 TRBV15 . 15 . CATSFSPGLINEQFF TGTGCCACCAGTTTTTCCCCGGGGCTTATCAATGAGCAGTTCTTC
TRBJ2-1 TRBV10-2 . 14 TRBD2 CASRELTSGGDRVF TGCGCCAGCAGAGAGTTGACTAGCGGGGGGGATCGGGTCTTC
TRBJ1-6 TRBV20-1 many 16 TRBD1 CSARTGTGDHNSPLHF TGCAGTGCAAGGACCGGGACAGGAGACCATAATTCACCCCTCCACTTT
TRBJ2-1 TRBV30 once 14 . CAAEPQGRYNEQFF TGTGCCGCAGAGCCCCAGGGTCGTTACAATGAGCAGTTCTTC
TRBJ1-1 TRBV12-3/TRBV12-4 many 14 . CASSLSGWYTEAFF TGTGCCAGCAGTTTAAGTGGGTGGTACACTGAAGCTTTCTTT
TRBJ1-1 TRBV7-9 . 16 . CASSLWDVHMNTEAFF TGTGCCAGCAGCCTATGGGACGTCCACATGAACACTGAAGCTTTCTTT
TRBJ2-4 TRBV20-1 many 15 . CSARGTKASVGIQYF TGCAGTGCTAGAGGTACTAAAGCGAGTGTCGGCATTCAGTACTTC
TRBJ2-1 TRBV4-3 . 16 TRBD1 CASSQYRDRSYNEQFF TGCGCCAGCAGCCAATACCGGGACAGGTCCTACAATGAGCAGTTCTTC
TRBJ2-1 TRBV20-1 . 12 . CSAPSRGDEQFF TGCAGTGCACCAAGCCGGGGCGATGAGCAGTTCTTC
TRBJ1-2 TRBV6-5 . 15 . CASSYSGRINYGYTF TGTGCCAGCAGTTACTCTGGACGGATTAACTATGGCTACACCTTC
TRBJ2-5 TRBV6-5 few 16 TRBD2 CASSSGLAGGVETQYF TGTGCCAGCAGTTCGGGACTAGCGGGGGGTGTGGAGACCCAGTACTTC
TRBJ1-6 TRBV7-9 few 15 TRBD1 CASSLGDRLNSPLHF TGTGCCAGCAGCTTAGGGGACAGATTAAATTCACCCCTCCACTTT
TRBJ2-2 TRBV7-9 . 12 . CASSRKGEELFF TGTGCCAGCAGCAGAAAGGGGGAGGAGCTGTTTTTT
TRBJ1-6 TRBV11-2 . 17 . CASSLELAAGDNSPLHF TGTGCCAGCAGCTTGGAACTAGCGGCGGGGGATAATTCACCCCTCCACTTT
TRBJ2-2 TRBV25-1 . 17 . CASSQVQVGLNTGELFF TGTGCCAGCAGCCAGGTGCAGGTCGGTTTGAACACCGGGGAGCTGTTTTTT
TRBJ2-3 TRBV25-1 . 17 TRBD2 CASSGRGGGYGTDTQSF TGTGCCAGCAGTGGGCGGGGCGGGGGATATGGCACAGATACGCAGTCTTTT
TRBJ1-2 TRBV12-3/TRBV12-4 many 14 . CASSSAGADYGYTF TGTGCCAGCAGTTCTGCGGGAGCGGACTATGGCTACACCTTC
TRBJ1-2 TRBV4-1 . 14 TRBD1 CASSHSTGDYGYTF TGCGCCAGCAGCCATTCAACAGGGGACTATGGCTACACCTTC
TRBJ2-1 TRBV4-3 . 18 TRBD2 CASSQGLAGLNSYNEQFF TGCGCCAGCAGCCAAGGACTAGCGGGGTTGAACTCCTACAATGAGCAGTTCTTC
TRBJ1-4 TRBV7-9 . 16 TRBD1 CASSLDAEGQGKKLFF TGTGCCAGCAGCTTAGATGCCGAAGGACAGGGGAAAAAACTGTTTTTT
TRBJ1-5 TRBV12-3/TRBV12-4 few 15 . CASSLGPQNGQPQHF TGTGCCAGCAGTTTAGGGCCGCAAAATGGTCAGCCCCAGCATTTT
TRBJ1-5 TRBV6-6 . 13 . CASSYPGGQPQHF TGTGCCAGCAGTTACCCTGGGGGTCAGCCCCAGCATTTT
TRBJ1-5 TRBV6-1 many 14 TRBD1 CASSDVQGYQPQHF TGTGCCAGCAGTGATGTACAGGGGTATCAGCCCCAGCATTTT
TRBJ2-3 TRBV7-9 . 15 TRBD1 CASSPGTDKGDTQYF TGTGCCAGCAGCCCCGGGACAGACAAGGGGGATACGCAGTATTTT
TRBJ2-4 TRBV20-1 . 16 . CCAREQDPLAKNIQYF TGCTGTGCTAGGGAACAGGATCCCTTAGCCAAAAACATTCAGTACTTC
TRBJ1-4 TRBV20-1 many 13 . CSARRSEVEKLFF TGCAGTGCTAGACGGAGTGAAGTAGAAAAACTGTTTTTT
TRBJ1-3 TRBV12-3/TRBV12-4 . 15 . CASSLVGGVGNTIYF TGTGCCAGCAGTTTAGTCGGGGGAGTTGGAAACACCATATATTTT
TRBJ1-4 TRBV5-1 few 16 . CASSSGNHSTNEKLFF TGCGCCAGCAGCTCCGGCAATCACTCAACTAATGAAAAACTGTTTTTT
TRBJ2-5 TRBV7-2 many 14 TRBD1 CASSFGTGVGTQYF TGTGCCAGCAGCTTCGGGACAGGAGTTGGGACCCAGTACTTC
TRBJ2-1 TRBV20-1 few 17 TRBD2 CSARQTSGGVSYNEQFF TGCAGTGCTAGACAGACTAGCGGGGGGGTCTCCTACAATGAGCAGTTCTTC
TRBJ1-6 TRBV7-9 few 15 . CASSSRGADNSPLHF TGTGCCAGCAGCTCACGCGGGGCCGATAATTCACCCCTCCACTTT
TRBJ2-3 TRBV4-1 . 14 . CASSLGIDTDTQYF TGCGCCAGCAGCCTAGGGATCGACACAGATACGCAGTATTTT
TRBJ2-3 TRBV15 . 18 TRBD2 CATSTQLRPSGVTDTQYF TGTGCCACCAGCACCCAACTGCGGCCTAGCGGAGTCACAGATACGCAGTATTTT
TRBJ1-5 TRBV24-1 many 12 . CATSAVDQPQHF TGTGCCACCAGTGCTGTAGATCAGCCCCAGCATTTT